Listed here are 10 T cell receptor beta chains from one sample, sequenced in a study of Ad26.COV2.S vaccination and SARS-CoV-2 variants (dated by TCRdb to the early 2020s). To prepare the library, the immunoSEQ multiplex PCR assay was applied. This immuneACCESS table, as held by TCRdb, lists in-frame sequences with V and J called but not all clones. Of the missing ones, under half trace to an unresolved V gene in checked studies; the others have no known cause. Counted in this sample were thousands of clones; 80% to 85% of them appeared once. The ten largest clonotypes hold approximately 28% of the sample. The sample's time point label, decoded: individuals recovered from natural SARS-CoV-2 infection. Sequencing used peripheral blood, obtained after recovery from COVID-19. The receptors here all came from a human donor who had recovered from COVID-19.

The chain employs TRBV10-3 and TRBJ2-2; D is perhaps TRBD1 (5 bases). Germline assignment: CDR1 ENHRY and CDR2 SYGVKD. The germline V and J ends were trimmed by 6 bases and 4 bases, with 15 bases remaining between them. This CDR3 is 15 amino acids long. The CDR3 DNA reads TGTGCCATCAGCGACAAAGGGGCTCCCACCGGGGAGCTGTTTTTT. Protein sequence: CAISDKGAPTGELFF.

J is TRBJ2-3 and V is TRBV10-3; possibly TRBD1 for D (6 bases). The V end lost 7 bases, the J end lost 0 bases, and 20 bases lay between the germline ends. The germline CDR1 and CDR2 sequences are ENHRY and SYGVKD. There are 17 residues in the CDR3. The CDR3 reads CAITRTANIASTDTQYF. The DNA for the CDR3 is TGTGCCATCACCCGGACAGCAAATATCGCTAGCACAGATACGCAGTATTTT.

V gene TRBV11-2 combines with J gene TRBJ2-7; 13 bases are a match to TRBD2. Germline assignment: CDR1 SGHAT and CDR2 FQNNGV. With V trimmed by 1 base and J by 2 bases, 11 bases remained unmatched. The CDR3 is made up of 19 amino acids. The CDR3 region has the DNA TGTGCCAGCAGCTTAGTTCCGGGACTAGCGGGATCACCTCCCTACGAGCAGTACTTC. Its protein is CASSLVPGLAGSPPYEQYF.

This clone was counted only a few times. The V and J genes are TRBV9 and TRBJ2-1, with D possibly TRBD2 on 5 matching bases. The V end was cut by 0 bases, the J end by 9 bases, with 16 bases between. CDR3 size: 15 residues. In germline, CDR1 is SGDLS, CDR2 YYNGEE. CDR3 nucleotide sequence: TGTGCCAGCAGCGTAGGTATAACGTACGGGATTGAGCAGTTCTTC. Encoded protein: CASSVGITYGIEQFF.

The V gene is TRBV28, the J gene TRBJ1-1; D is possibly TRBD1 (6 bases). The CDR3 length is 14 residues. V gave up 5 bases and J gave up 0 bases, with 10 bases separating them. The germline CDR1 and CDR2 sequences are MDHEN and SYDVKM. The CDR3 region is CASSPGHMNTEAFF. CDR3 in DNA: TGTGCCAGCAGTCCGGGACACATGAACACTGAAGCTTTCTTT.

The rearrangement uses TRBV5-1 and TRBJ1-4; D may be TRBD1 (5 bases). Trimming left V 7 bases short and J 3 bases short, with 13 bases between. CDR1 is SGHRS and CDR2 is YFSETQ in the germline V gene. There are 14 residues in the CDR3. CDR3 sequence (DNA): TGCGCCAGCGCTCCGGGGGGACCTAATGAAAAACTGTTTTTT. This encodes CASAPGGPNEKLFF.

The V call is TRBV27, the J call TRBJ2-1; possible D gene TRBD2, 6 bases. CDR1 is MNHEY, CDR2 SMNVEV, per germline (reference sequence). The CDR3 totals 13 residues. V gave up 0 bases and J gave up 9 bases, with 9 bases separating them. The CDR3 sequence: CASSLSEGGEQFF. The CDR3 coding sequence is TGTGCCAGCAGTTTATCGGAGGGCGGTGAGCAGTTCTTC.

This chain uses TRBV28 with TRBJ1-6; D remains unclear. The V end was cut by 3 bases, the J end by 5 bases, with 5 bases between. Germline lookup yields CDR1 MDHEN and CDR2 SYDVKM. This CDR3 has 13 residues. This chain's CDR3 is CASSFRHNSPLHF. CDR3 bases: TGTGCCAGCAGTTTCCGGCATAATTCACCCCTCCACTTT.

This clone was seen just once. The genes are TRBV29-1 and TRBJ2-2, with 10 bases aligning to TRBD2. V shed 4 bases, J shed 1 base, and the junction held 3 bases outside the gene matches. Germline-derived CDR1 and CDR2 are SQVTM and ANQGSEA. The CDR3 totals 15 residues. The chain's CDR3 is CSVVPSGGNTGELFF. CDR3 nucleotides: TGCAGCGTTGTTCCTAGCGGGGGGAACACCGGGGAGCTGTTTTTT.

This clone was seen a handful of times. J is TRBJ2-7 and V is TRBV7-9, with 8 bases lining up with TRBD1. Germline CDR1 reads SEHNR; CDR2 reads FQNEAQ (reference sequence). There are 13 residues in the CDR3. Germline trimming cut 4 bases from V and 4 bases from J; bases unmatched to any gene: 3. The CDR3 bases are TGTGCCAGCAGCTCCACAGGGGGGTACGAGCAGTACTTC. Its translation: CASSSTGGYEQYF.